This record looks at one T cell receptor (beta chain) sequence and its context. Sequencing used immunoSEQ multiplex PCR; TCRdb keeps in-frame clones, though not all of them. Of more than 150,000 clones in the sample, more than 60% are singletons; the top ten hold 13%. The sample is drawn from a study of blood T cell repertoires in COVID-19. Study-wide background: Nucleic acid was either cDNA or gDNA, and it came from T cells, B-cell-depleted T cells, or PBMCs.

The receptor comes from a man over 45 who had recovered from COVID-19. The sequencing input was peripheral blood.

Written as DNA, the CDR3 is TGTGCCAGCAGCCTAGGACAGGGGGTTCAGCCCCAGCATTTT. This gives the protein CASSLGQGVQPQHF. The chain links TRBV3-1 (or the pseudogene TRBV3-2) to TRBJ1-5, with TRBD1 identical over 10 bases. The CDR3 loop spans 14 amino acids. CDR1 and CDR2 (germline): LGHDT, YNNKEL (reference sequence). The V and J ends lost 4 bases and 6 bases, in that order; junction bases with no gene match: 3.